This entry lists 31 T cell receptor beta chains sequenced from one sample in a study of regulatory T cells in long-lasting Graves disease. CDR3 regions were amplified by Arm-PCR using iRepertoire HTBI primers to build TCR beta libraries. TCRdb re-analysed the multiplex PCR reads in MiXCR, keeping a single row per CDR3 protein. Seen here are approximately 560,000 distinct CDR3 sequences, around 16% observed once, and the top ten hold 12%. Time point denoted: newly diagnosed GD, antithyroid drugs for less than 3 months. The TCR library was made from RNA that had been extracted from PBMCs in TRIzol. The same data also contributed to another study, on T cells in Graves' hyperthyroidism and ophthalmopathy.

The sequencing here drew on peripheral blood mononuclear cells (PBMCs), taken at new diagnosis, from a patient treated with antithyroid drugs. These TCRs come from a man younger than 35 with Graves disease.

The sample holds many counts of this clonotype. This chain connects TRBV28 to TRBJ2-1; 11 bases agree with TRBD2. Germline CDR1 and CDR2: MDHEN and SYDVKM. This CDR3 region has 18 residues. V trimming: 7 bases; J trimming: 6 bases; junction bases outside the gene matches: 17. As DNA, the CDR3 is TGTGCCAGCACCGCCGGACTAGCGGGCTTAAATCCGGGCAATGAGCAGTTCTTC. This sequence encodes CASTAGLAGLNPGNEQFF. Together with reference TRBV28 and TRBJ2-1, the CDR3 gives the full variable domain: DVKVTQSSRYLVKRTGEKVFLECVQDMDHENMFWYRQDPGLGLRLIYFSYDVKMKEKGDIPEGYSVSREKKERFSLILESASTNQTSMYLCASTAGLAGLNPGNEQFFGPGTRLTVL.

A note on this clonotype: This is likely an artifact of a read error, given a far larger clone one base away. The chain employs TRBV11-2 and TRBJ2-7, with a weak D call TRBD1 (6 bases). The CDR3 totals 12 residues. Per the germline V gene, CDR1 is SGHAT and CDR2 is FQNNGV. Trimming took 7 bases from V and 7 from J, leaving 14 bases between them. The chain's CDR3 is CASIKGGNEQYF. CDR3 sequence (DNA): TGTGCCAGCATCAAAGGGGGTAATGAGCAGTACTTC.

On this clonotype itself: This may be a read error, as it is one base from a much larger clone. This sequence joins TRBV6-2 or TRBV6-3 and TRBJ2-7, with a tentative D call TRBD1 (6 bases). Germline CDR1 MNHEY, CDR2 SVGEGT. This CDR3 comprises 14 residues. CDR3 bases: TGTGCCAGCGGTTATGAGACAGGCACCTACGAGCAGTACTTC. Protein product: CASGYETGTYEQYF.

This clonotype has ten or more counts. V and J are TRBV10-3 and TRBJ2-1; maybe TRBD2 (5 bases). Per germline, CDR1 ENHRY and CDR2 SYGVKD. The CDR3 spans 15 residues. Trimming shortened V by 10 bases and J by 0 bases, and 16 bases separated the two germline ends. Written as DNA, the CDR3 is TGTGCCACAACGCCAGCGGTAAGCTCCTACAATGAGCAGTTCTTC. Translating it yields CATTPAVSSYNEQFF.

Points on this clonotype: A much more abundant neighbour one base away suggests this may be a read error. CDR3 protein: CSASSGVPYEQYF. The CDR3 coding sequence is TGCAGTGCGAGTAGCGGGGTTCCCTACGAGCAGTACTTC. J is TRBJ2-7 and V is TRBV20-1; 8 bases fit TRBD2. This CDR3 has 13 amino acids. CDR1 and CDR2 from the germline V gene are DFQATT and SNEGSKA (reference sequence). The V gene end was trimmed by 6 bases and the J gene end by 2 bases; junction bases not matched to a gene: 6.

This clonotype was recorded a few times. A clone one base away is much larger, so this may be a read error. The rearrangement joins TRBV2 to TRBJ2-5; D unresolved. The last part of the DNA fits TRBJ2-1 better; the J call may be wrong. The CDR3 length is 14 residues. The germline CDR1 and CDR2 sequences are SNHLY and FYNNEI. CDR3 residues: CASIEAQPLNEQFF. Here the CDR3 DNA reads TGTGCCAGCATCGAGGCCCAGCCCCTCAATGAGCAGTTCTTC.

This clonotype was seen only a few times. This may stem from a read error, because a much larger clone lies one nucleotide away. The chain recombines TRBV28 with TRBJ2-1; 13 nucleotides match TRBD2. J lost 5 bases, V lost 9 bases, and 7 bases had no gene match. In germline, CDR1 is MDHEN, CDR2 SYDVKM. The CDR3 has 15 residues. The CDR3, as DNA: TGTGCCAGTAGGACTAGCGGGGGCGTCCACAATGAGCAGTTCTTC. This encodes CASRTSGGVHNEQFF.

The chain couples TRBV29-1 to TRBJ2-3, with D hard to call. The CDR3 is made up of 10 amino acids. Germline lookup yields CDR1 SQVTM and CDR2 ANQGSEA. V was clipped by 3 bases and J by 6 bases, with 4 bases between them. Here the CDR3 reads CSVEDDTQYF. The CDR3 nucleotides are TGCAGCGTTGAGGACGATACGCAGTATTTT.

The table lists this clonotype with many counts. J is TRBJ2-5 and V is TRBV28; D not certain. Germline assignment: CDR1 MDHEN and CDR2 SYDVKM. Trimming cost V 1 base and J 4 bases, with 7 bases left between them. The CDR3 totals 13 residues. CDR3 region: CASSLSPRETQYF. In DNA, the CDR3 is TGTGCCAGCAGTTTATCCCCCCGAGAGACCCAGTACTTC. The entire variable domain, with the rest obtained from reference TRBV28 and TRBJ2-5, is as follows: DVKVTQSSRYLVKRTGEKVFLECVQDMDHENMFWYRQDPGLGLRLIYFSYDVKMKEKGDIPEGYSVSREKKERFSLILESASTNQTSMYLCASSLSPRETQYFGPGTRLLVL.

The rearrangement uses TRBV19 and TRBJ2-7; TRBD2 matches 7 bases. Germline loops: CDR1 LNHDA, CDR2 SQIVND (reference sequence). V lost 5 bases to trimming and J lost 4 bases; unmatched junction nucleotides: 8. The CDR3 length is 14 residues. CDR3 sequence (DNA): TGTGCCAGTAGTCTCCTAGCGGAGAAGTACGAGCAGTACTTC. It specifies CASSLLAEKYEQYF. The full variable domain, its missing parts supplied by reference TRBV19 and TRBJ2-7, is DGGITQSPKYLFRKEGQNVTLSCEQNLNHDAMYWYRQDPGQGLRLIYYSQIVNDFQKGDIAEGYSVSREKKESFPLTVTSAQKNPTAFYLCASSLLAEKYEQYFGPGTRLTVT.

The sample holds a few counts of this clonotype. V usage is TRBV7-9 and J usage is TRBJ2-1; D is possibly TRBD1 or TRBD2 (6 bases each). The V gene lost 1 base and the J gene lost 9 bases, with 22 bases spanning the gap. The CDR3 is 17 residues long. Germline V gene sequence: CDR1 SEHNR, CDR2 FQNEAQ (reference sequence). The CDR3 loop reads CASSLVIAVDTGAEQFF. The CDR3 DNA is TGTGCCAGCAGCTTAGTCATAGCGGTCGACACGGGGGCTGAGCAGTTCTTC.

The rearrangement uses TRBV27 and TRBJ2-7; 8 nucleotides line up with TRBD2. The germline V gene has CDR1 MNHEY and CDR2 SMNVEV (reference sequence). The CDR3 length is 13 residues. V gave up 4 bases and J gave up 7 bases; unmatched junction bases: 6. CDR3 sequence: CASSSGGAWEQYF. The CDR3 nucleotides read TGTGCCAGCAGTTCGGGGGGGGCTTGGGAGCAGTACTTC.

This clonotype was counted between two and nine times. The V and J genes are TRBV6-1 and TRBJ2-1; D not resolved. Germline V gene lookup returns CDR1 MNHNS and CDR2 SASEGT. The CDR3 loop spans 13 amino acids. Trimming pared 6 bases from V and 12 bases from J, leaving 18 bases between. The CDR3 loop is CASSPESTRWQFF. The CDR3 DNA sequence: TGTGCCAGCAGCCCCGAGTCGACTCGGTGGCAGTTCTTC.

The V gene is TRBV12-3 or TRBV12-4, the J gene TRBJ2-3; 14 nucleotides match TRBD2. The CDR3 covers 17 residues. The J segment lost 6 bases and the V segment lost 5 bases, leaving 10 bases of the junction unmatched. CDR3: CASSTGTSGRSGDTQYF. The CDR3 DNA reads as TGTGCCAGCAGTACCGGGACTAGCGGGAGAAGTGGGGATACGCAGTATTTT.

This clonotype was detected many times. This CDR3 reads CSARAVGSTDTQYF. The CDR3 DNA reads TGCAGTGCTAGAGCAGTCGGCTCCACAGATACGCAGTATTTT. The chain carries TRBV20-1 and TRBJ2-3; D unresolved. The germline V gene encodes CDR1 DFQATT and CDR2 SNEGSKA (reference sequence). This CDR3 has 14 residues. Trimming stripped 1 base from V and 2 bases from J, with 10 bases between.

Worth noting for this clonotype: A read error may account for a junction end that differs from germline. The chain recombines TRBV11-2 with TRBJ2-1, with a weak D call TRBD2 (6 bases). Germline V lookup: CDR1 SGHAT, CDR2 FQNNGV. There are 15 residues in the CDR3. Written as DNA, the CDR3 is TGTGCCAGCAGCCCCCCGGGTCCGGGACTCAATAAGCAGTTCTTC. This sequence encodes CASSPPGPGLNKQFF.

This clonotype was counted many times. The chain employs TRBV6-1 and TRBJ1-1; TRBD1 agrees at 7 bases. Germline-derived CDR1 and CDR2 are MNHNS and SASEGT. Trimming took 2 bases from V and 8 from J; bases not matched to a gene: 5. The CDR3 sequence is 13 residues long. In DNA form, the CDR3 reads TGTGCCAGCAGTGAATATTGGGACAGCGAAGCTTTCTTT. It is translated as CASSEYWDSEAFF.

This clonotype occurred many times. The rearrangement uses TRBV28 and TRBJ2-2; 7 nucleotides line up with TRBD1. This CDR3 is built from 15 residues. Trimming cost V 4 bases and J 4 bases; bases outside gene matches: 6. The germline gives CDR1 MDHEN, CDR2 SYDVKM. CDR3 nucleotide sequence: TGTGCCAGCAGTTCAGAGGGGGCGGGCACCGGGGAGCTGTTTTTT. Residues: CASSSEGAGTGELFF. The whole variable domain, filled in from reference TRBV28 and TRBJ2-2, reads DVKVTQSSRYLVKRTGEKVFLECVQDMDHENMFWYRQDPGLGLRLIYFSYDVKMKEKGDIPEGYSVSREKKERFSLILESASTNQTSMYLCASSSEGAGTGELFFGEGSRLTVL.

The rearrangement uses TRBV12-3 or TRBV12-4 and TRBJ2-7; D gene ambiguous. The CDR3 length is 12 residues. V gave up 3 bases and J gave up 4 bases, with 7 bases separating them. The DNA for the CDR3 is TGTGCCAGCAGTTTCTCCCTTTACGAGCAGTACTTC. This encodes CASSFSLYEQYF.

This clonotype has more than one count but fewer than ten. The chain joins TRBV27 to TRBJ1-5; D not resolved. The CDR3 spans 17 residues. V lost 1 base to trimming and J lost 1 base, with 14 bases between them. CDR1 is MNHEY, CDR2 SMNVEV, per germline (reference sequence). The CDR3 loop is CASSLLLSPRSNQPQHF. CDR3 bases: TGTGCCAGCAGTTTATTGCTGTCTCCTAGGAGCAATCAGCCCCAGCATTTT.

The J gene is TRBJ2-2, the V gene TRBV6-1; a possible D gene is TRBD2 (6 bases). Trimming removed 6 bases from V and 6 bases from J, with 17 bases in between. This CDR3 is 15 amino acids long. Germline CDR1 and CDR2: MNHNS and SASEGT. DNA of the CDR3: TGTGCCAGCAGGGAGCGGGCATTTTTTTCCGGGGAGCTGTTTTTT. It codes for CASRERAFFSGELFF.

This chain joins TRBV18 and TRBJ2-3, with 7 bases identical to TRBD1. The CDR3 is 15 amino acids. Losses at the gene ends were 3 bases for V and 4 bases for J; bases not matched to a gene: 7. Per germline, CDR1 KGHSH and CDR2 LQKENI. As DNA, the CDR3 is TGTGCCAGCTCACCGGGACAGTTGGGGCCAGATACGCAGTATTTT. This encodes CASSPGQLGPDTQYF.

This clonotype occurred many times. This sequence joins TRBV12-3 or TRBV12-4 and TRBJ2-5; 9 bases align to TRBD2. V lost 4 bases, J lost 5 bases, and 8 bases stayed unmatched. The CDR3 has 15 residues. This chain's CDR3 is CASSSRREGGETQYF. CDR3 nucleotides: TGTGCCAGCAGTTCAAGGCGGGAGGGGGGGGAGACCCAGTACTTC.

The chain couples TRBV5-1 to TRBJ2-3; D possibly corresponds to TRBD1 (6 bases). The CDR3 totals 13 residues. Per germline, CDR1 SGHRS and CDR2 YFSETQ. Trimming pared 6 bases from V and 2 bases from J, leaving 10 bases between. CDR3 DNA: TGCGCCAGCAAAAGGGGGTCCACAGATACGCAGTATTTT. This codes for CASKRGSTDTQYF.

This clonotype was found a few times. This chain uses TRBV12-3 or TRBV12-4 with TRBJ2-7, with 14 bases lining up with TRBD2. CDR3 length: 19 amino acids. V was pared by 5 bases and J by 3 bases, with 15 bases of the junction left unmatched. This CDR3 reads CASSTSNKGLAGGLYEQYF. The CDR3 region has the DNA TGTGCCAGCAGTACTTCAAACAAAGGACTAGCGGGAGGACTCTACGAGCAGTACTTC.

The sample holds a few counts of this clonotype. The genes are TRBV11-2 and TRBJ1-5; 9 bases line up with TRBD1. Losses at the gene ends were 2 bases for V and 3 bases for J; bases not matched to a gene: 5. This CDR3 is built from 16 residues. Germline loops: CDR1 SGHAT, CDR2 FQNNGV. This chain's CDR3 is CASSLLRDRDNQPQHF. CDR3 DNA sequence: TGTGCCAGCAGCTTACTCCGGGACAGGGACAATCAGCCCCAGCATTTT.

The J gene is TRBJ1-3, the V gene TRBV11-2; D unresolved. Germline V gene sequence: CDR1 SGHAT, CDR2 FQNNGV. Trimming shortened V by 5 bases and J by 0 bases, and 20 bases separated the two germline ends. This CDR3 spans 18 amino acids. The CDR3 region is CASSPLRTGLFSGNTIYF. CDR3 nucleotide sequence: TGTGCCAGCAGCCCCCTACGTACCGGGCTCTTCTCTGGAAACACCATATATTTT.

The chain carries TRBV20-1 and TRBJ2-1; 10 bases agree with TRBD2. Germline V gene sequence: CDR1 DFQATT, CDR2 SNEGSKA (reference sequence). V lost 5 bases and J lost 6; bases outside the gene matches: 4. This CDR3 region has 13 residues. The CDR3 DNA is TGCAGTGCTTGGACTAGCGGCGTCAATGAGCAGTTCTTC. Translating it yields CSAWTSGVNEQFF.

This clonotype turned up a few times. The gene calls are TRBV19 and TRBJ1-1, with TRBD1 matching over 9 bases. Looked up from germline, CDR1 is LNHDA and CDR2 is SQIVND (reference sequence). Trimming removed 4 bases from V and 2 bases from J; junction bases left unmatched: 2. The CDR3 sequence is 14 residues long. Written as DNA, the CDR3 is TGTGCCAGTAGTAGACAGGGGGTCAACACTGAAGCTTTCTTT. Translation gives CASSRQGVNTEAFF.

This sequence joins TRBV9 and TRBJ2-1; 10 bases align to TRBD2. This CDR3 has 16 residues. The germline V gene encodes CDR1 SGDLS and CDR2 YYNGEE. The trim removed 3 bases at V and 4 bases at J, leaving 7 bases unmatched. Here the CDR3 reads CASSEIGTSAYNEQFF. The CDR3 region has the DNA TGTGCCAGCAGCGAAATCGGGACTAGCGCATACAATGAGCAGTTCTTC.

This clonotype was recorded at least ten times. The chain uses TRBV6-2 or TRBV6-3 and TRBJ2-5, with no clear D. Germline CDR1 is MNHEY and CDR2 is SVGEGT. V lost 0 bases, J lost 5 bases, and 4 bases lay in between. The CDR3 is 12 residues long. The CDR3 here is CASSYSRETQYF. In DNA, the CDR3 is TGTGCCAGCAGTTACTCGCGGGAGACCCAGTACTTC.